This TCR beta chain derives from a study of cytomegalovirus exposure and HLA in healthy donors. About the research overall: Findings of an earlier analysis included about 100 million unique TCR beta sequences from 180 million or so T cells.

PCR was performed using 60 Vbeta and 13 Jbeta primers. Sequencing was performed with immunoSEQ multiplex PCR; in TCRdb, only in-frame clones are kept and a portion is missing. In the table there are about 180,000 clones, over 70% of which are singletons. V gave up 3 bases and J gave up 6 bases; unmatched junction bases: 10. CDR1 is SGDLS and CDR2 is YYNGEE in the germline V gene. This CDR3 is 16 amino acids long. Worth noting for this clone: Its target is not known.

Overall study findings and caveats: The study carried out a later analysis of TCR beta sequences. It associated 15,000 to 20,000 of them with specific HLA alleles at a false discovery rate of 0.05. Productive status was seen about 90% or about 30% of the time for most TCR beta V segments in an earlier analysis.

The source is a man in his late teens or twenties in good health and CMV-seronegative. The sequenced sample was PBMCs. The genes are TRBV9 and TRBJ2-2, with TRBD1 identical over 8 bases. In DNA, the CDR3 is TGTGCCAGCAGCGGAGGGCAGGGGGCGATACCCGGGGAGCTGTTTTTT. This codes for CASSGGQGAIPGELFF.